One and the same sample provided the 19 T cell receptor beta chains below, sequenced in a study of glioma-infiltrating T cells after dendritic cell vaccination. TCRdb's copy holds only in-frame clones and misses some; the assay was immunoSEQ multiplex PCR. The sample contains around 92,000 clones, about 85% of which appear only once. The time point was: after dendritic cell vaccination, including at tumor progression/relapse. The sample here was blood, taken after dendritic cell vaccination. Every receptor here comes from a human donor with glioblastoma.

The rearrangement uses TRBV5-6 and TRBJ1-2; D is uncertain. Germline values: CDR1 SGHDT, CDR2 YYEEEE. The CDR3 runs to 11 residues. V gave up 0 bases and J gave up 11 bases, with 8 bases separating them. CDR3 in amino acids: CASSLAEQYTF. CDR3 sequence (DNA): TGTGCCAGCAGCTTGGCCGAACAGTACACCTTC.

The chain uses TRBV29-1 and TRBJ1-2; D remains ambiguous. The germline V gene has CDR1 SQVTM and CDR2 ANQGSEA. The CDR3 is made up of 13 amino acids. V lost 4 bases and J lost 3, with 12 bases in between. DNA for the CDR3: TGCAGCGTTGCCCCCGCCGAGGACTATGGCTACACCTTC. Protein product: CSVAPAEDYGYTF.

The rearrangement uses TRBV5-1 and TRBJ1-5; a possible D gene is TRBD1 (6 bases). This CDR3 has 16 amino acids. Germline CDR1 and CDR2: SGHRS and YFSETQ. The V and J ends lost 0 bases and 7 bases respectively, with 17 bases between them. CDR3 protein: CASSLDGRGKGQPQHF. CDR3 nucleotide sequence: TGCGCCAGCAGCTTGGACGGCAGGGGAAAGGGACAGCCCCAGCATTTT.

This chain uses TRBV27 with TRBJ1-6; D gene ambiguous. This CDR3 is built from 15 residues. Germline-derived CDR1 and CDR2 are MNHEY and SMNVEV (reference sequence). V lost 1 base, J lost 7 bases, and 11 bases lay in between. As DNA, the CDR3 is TGTGCCAGCAGTTTATGGAGACGAGGGAATTCACCCCTCCACTTT. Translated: CASSLWRRGNSPLHF.

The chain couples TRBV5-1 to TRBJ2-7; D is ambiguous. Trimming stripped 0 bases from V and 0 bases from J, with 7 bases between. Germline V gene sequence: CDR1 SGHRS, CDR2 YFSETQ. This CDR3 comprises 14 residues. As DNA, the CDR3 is TGCGCCAGCAGCTTGGTTACTGCCTCCTACGAGCAGTACTTC. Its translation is CASSLVTASYEQYF.

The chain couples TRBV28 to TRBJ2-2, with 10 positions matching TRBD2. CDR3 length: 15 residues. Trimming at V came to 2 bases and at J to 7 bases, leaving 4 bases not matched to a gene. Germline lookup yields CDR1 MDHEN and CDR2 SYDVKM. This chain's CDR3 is CASSLLAGAGGELFF. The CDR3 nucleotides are TGTGCCAGCAGTTTACTAGCGGGAGCGGGCGGGGAGCTGTTTTTT.

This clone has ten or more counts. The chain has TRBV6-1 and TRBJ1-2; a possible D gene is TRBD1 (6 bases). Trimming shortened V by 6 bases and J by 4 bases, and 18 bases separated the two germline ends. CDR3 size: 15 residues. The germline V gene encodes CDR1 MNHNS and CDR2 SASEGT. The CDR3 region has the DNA TGTGCCAGCAGCACTTCGAATACAGGGTCCTATGGCTACACCTTC. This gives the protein CASSTSNTGSYGYTF.

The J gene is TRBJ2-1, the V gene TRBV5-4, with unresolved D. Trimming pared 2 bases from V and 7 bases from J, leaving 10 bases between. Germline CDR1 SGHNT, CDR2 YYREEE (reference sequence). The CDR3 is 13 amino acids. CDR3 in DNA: TGTGCCAGCAGCTTTAGTCCCCCTAATGAGCAGTTCTTC. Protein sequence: CASSFSPPNEQFF.

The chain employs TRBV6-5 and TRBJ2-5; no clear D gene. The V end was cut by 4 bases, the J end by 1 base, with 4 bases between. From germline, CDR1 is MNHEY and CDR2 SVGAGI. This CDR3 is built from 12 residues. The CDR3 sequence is CASSSLQETQYF. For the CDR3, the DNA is TGTGCCAGCAGTTCCCTCCAAGAGACCCAGTACTTC.

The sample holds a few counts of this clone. CDR3 residues: CASRAYTEAFF. Here the CDR3 DNA reads TGTGCCAGCAGGGCATACACTGAAGCTTTCTTT. The rearrangement joins TRBV28 to TRBJ1-1; D unclear. The CDR3 loop spans 11 amino acids. Germline CDR1 MDHEN, CDR2 SYDVKM. V gave up 6 bases and J gave up 3 bases, with 5 bases separating them.

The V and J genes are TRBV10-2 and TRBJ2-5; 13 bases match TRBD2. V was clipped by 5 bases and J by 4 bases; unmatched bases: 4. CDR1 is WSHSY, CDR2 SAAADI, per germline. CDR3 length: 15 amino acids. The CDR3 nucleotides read TGCGCCAGCAGTTTACTAGCGGGGGGGCGAGAGACCCAGTACTTC. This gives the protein CASSLLAGGRETQYF.

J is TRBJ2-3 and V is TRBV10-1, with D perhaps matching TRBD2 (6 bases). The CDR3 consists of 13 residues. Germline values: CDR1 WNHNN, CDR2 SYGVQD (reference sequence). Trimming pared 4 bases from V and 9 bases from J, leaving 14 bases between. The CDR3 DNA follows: TGCGCCAGCAGTGCCGCTAGCGCAGTCACGCAGTATTTT. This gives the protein CASSAASAVTQYF.

This chain's CDR3 is CASSRYSSYNEQFF. In DNA form, the CDR3 reads TGTGCCAGCAGTCGATATAGCTCCTACAATGAGCAGTTCTTC. The chain recombines TRBV28 with TRBJ2-1, with D uncertain. From germline, CDR1 is MDHEN and CDR2 SYDVKM. The CDR3 loop spans 14 amino acids. V lost 5 bases and J lost 0, with 8 bases in between.

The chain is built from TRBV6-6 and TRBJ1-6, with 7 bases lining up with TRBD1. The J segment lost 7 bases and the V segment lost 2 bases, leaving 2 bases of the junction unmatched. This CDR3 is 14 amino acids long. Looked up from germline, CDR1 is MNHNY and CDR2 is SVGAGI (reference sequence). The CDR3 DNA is TGTGCCAGCAGTTACGGACAGGCGAATTCACCCCTCCACTTT. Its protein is CASSYGQANSPLHF.

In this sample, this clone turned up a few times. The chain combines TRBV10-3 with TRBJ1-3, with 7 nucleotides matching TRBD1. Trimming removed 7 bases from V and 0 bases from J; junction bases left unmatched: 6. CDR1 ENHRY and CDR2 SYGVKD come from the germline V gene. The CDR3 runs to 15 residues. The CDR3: CAITRDRSSGNTIYF. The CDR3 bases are TGTGCCATCACCCGGGACAGAAGCTCTGGAAACACCATATATTTT.

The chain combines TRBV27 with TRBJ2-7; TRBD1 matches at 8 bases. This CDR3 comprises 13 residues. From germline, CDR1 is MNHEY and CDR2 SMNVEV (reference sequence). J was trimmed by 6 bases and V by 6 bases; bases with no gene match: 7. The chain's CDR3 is CASRKTGVGEQYF. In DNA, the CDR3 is TGTGCCAGCAGAAAGACAGGGGTGGGCGAGCAGTACTTC.

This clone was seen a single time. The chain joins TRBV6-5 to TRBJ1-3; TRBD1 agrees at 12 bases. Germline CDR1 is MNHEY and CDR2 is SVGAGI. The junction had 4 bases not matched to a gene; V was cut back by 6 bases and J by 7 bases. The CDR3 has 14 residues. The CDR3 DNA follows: TGTGCCAGCAGCTCGGGACAGGGGGCCAACACCATATATTTT. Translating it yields CASSSGQGANTIYF.

The CDR3, as DNA: TGTGCCATCCCGAGGATGGGAGGTTTGTCTGGGGCCAACGTCCTGACTTTC. It translates to CAIPRMGGLSGANVLTF. The chain links TRBV11-2 to TRBJ2-6; the D gene is possibly TRBD2 (6 bases). The CDR3 runs 17 residues. CDR1 SGHAT and CDR2 FQNNGV come from the germline V gene. V dropped 10 bases and J dropped 1 base, with 20 bases sitting between them.

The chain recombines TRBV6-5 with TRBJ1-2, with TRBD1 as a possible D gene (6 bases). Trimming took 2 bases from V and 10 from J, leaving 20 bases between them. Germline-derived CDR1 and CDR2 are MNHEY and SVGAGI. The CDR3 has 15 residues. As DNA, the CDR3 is TGTGCCAGCAGTTACCGGTGGGGCGTAGGGGGAGACTACACCTTC. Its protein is CASSYRWGVGGDYTF.